The rows below give T cell receptor beta chains drawn from one sample of a study of blood T cell repertoires in COVID-19. Clones were read by immunoSEQ multiplex PCR, and TCRdb kept only the in-frame ones, dropping some. The data hold tens of thousands of clones, with around four fifths observed a single time. The sequenced sample was peripheral blood. All receptors derive from a man between 65 and 79 years old with acute or convalescent COVID-19. The CDR3 runs from the conserved cysteine through the conserved F or W. D genes are given only for firm matches. Clone size is given for some rows only: seen once, a few or many times, or a class if the clone is expanded.

. TRBJ1-2 once TRBV9 CASSVVEGIGGYTF TGTGCCAGCAGCGTAGTGGAGGGAATCGGTGGCTACACCTTC
TRBD1 TRBJ2-3 . TRBV13 CASSLRTGVVTDTQYF TGTGCCAGCAGCTTAAGGACAGGGGTAGTCACAGATACGCAGTATTTT
TRBD1 TRBJ2-1 once TRBV12-5 CASGLQTGVNEQFF TGTGCTAGTGGTTTGCAGACAGGGGTGAATGAGCAGTTCTTC
. TRBJ2-5 . TRBV30 CAWSVRHQQETQYF TGTGCCTGGAGTGTACGACACCAACAAGAGACCCAGTACTTC
. TRBJ1-1 . TRBV25-1 CASIEAGKETEAFF TGTGCCAGCATTGAGGCAGGGAAGGAAACTGAAGCTTTCTTT
TRBD1 TRBJ1-1 . TRBV6-5 CASGRDRGTEAFF TGTGCCAGCGGGCGGGACAGGGGCACTGAAGCTTTCTTT
TRBD1 TRBJ2-6 . TRBV4-1 CASSQRDRAPLSGANVLTF TGCGCCAGCAGCCAACGGGACAGGGCCCCTCTCTCTGGGGCCAACGTCCTGACTTTC
. TRBJ2-7 . TRBV6-5 CASRYSRVGPYEQYF TGTGCCAGCAGATACTCGAGGGTAGGACCCTACGAGCAGTACTTC
TRBD1 TRBJ1-4 once TRBV5-4 CASSWGTGGNEKLFF TGTGCCAGCAGCTGGGGGACAGGAGGAAATGAAAAACTGTTTTTT
TRBD2 TRBJ2-1 . TRBV10-3 CAISQEVAGEYNEQFF TGTGCCATCAGTCAGGAGGTAGCGGGGGAATACAATGAGCAGTTCTTC
TRBD2 TRBJ2-5 . TRBV3-1/TRBV3-2 CASSQVLAGGIQETQYF TGTGCCAGCAGCCAAGTACTAGCGGGGGGAATCCAAGAGACCCAGTACTTC
TRBD1 TRBJ1-6 few TRBV7-9 CASSDGQGWSPLHF TGTGCCAGCAGCGATGGACAGGGGTGGTCACCCCTCCACTTT
TRBD1 TRBJ1-3 . TRBV10-3 CAISAAQGSSGNTIYF TGTGCCATCAGTGCCGCACAGGGGAGCTCTGGAAACACCATATATTTT
TRBD1 TRBJ2-1 . TRBV5-4 CASIPNTGGNEQFF TGTGCCAGCATCCCGAACACAGGGGGCAATGAGCAGTTCTTC
TRBD2 TRBJ2-7 . TRBV10-2 CASTHGTSSYEQYF TGCGCCAGCACCCACGGGACTAGCTCCTACGAGCAGTACTTC
TRBD1 TRBJ1-3 . TRBV7-9 CAWTGAGNTIYF TGTGCCTGGACAGGGGCTGGAAACACCATATATTTT
. TRBJ1-3 . TRBV6-2/TRBV6-3 CASSSGAGNTIYF TGTGCCAGCAGTTCAGGGGCCGGAAACACCATATATTTT
. TRBJ1-4 few TRBV9 CASSVGPDSNEKLFF TGTGCCAGCAGCGTAGGCCCTGACTCAAATGAAAAACTGTTTTTT
. TRBJ1-1 . TRBV5-1 CASSLLAGFESTEAFF TGCGCCAGCAGCTTGCTGGCAGGGTTTGAGAGCACTGAAGCTTTCTTT
TRBD2 TRBJ2-3 . TRBV5-6 CASSLIAGGTDTQYF TGTGCCAGCAGCTTGATAGCGGGGGGCACAGATACGCAGTATTTT
. TRBJ1-5 . TRBV6-6 CASSYSGGPSNQPQHF TGTGCCAGCAGTTACTCGGGGGGTCCTAGCAATCAGCCCCAGCATTTT
. TRBJ2-3 once TRBV7-9 CASSVPPTSVGTQYF TGTGCCAGCAGCGTGCCGCCAACTAGTGTGGGTACGCAGTATTTT
TRBD1 TRBJ1-1 . TRBV7-2 CASSPARTTGRYFF TGTGCCAGCAGCCCCGCCCGAACGACAGGGAGGTACTTCTTT
. TRBJ2-1 . TRBV12-5 CASAPTLGGGDNEQFF TGTGCTAGTGCCCCAACATTAGGGGGTGGAGACAATGAGCAGTTCTTC
TRBD2 TRBJ2-2 . TRBV19 CASSIWGGTNTGELFF TGTGCCAGTAGTATCTGGGGAGGGACGAACACCGGGGAGCTGTTTTTT
TRBD1 TRBJ2-1 . TRBV5-1 CASSSIDRGRLNEQFF TGCGCCAGCAGCTCTATCGACAGGGGGCGTCTCAATGAGCAGTTCTTC